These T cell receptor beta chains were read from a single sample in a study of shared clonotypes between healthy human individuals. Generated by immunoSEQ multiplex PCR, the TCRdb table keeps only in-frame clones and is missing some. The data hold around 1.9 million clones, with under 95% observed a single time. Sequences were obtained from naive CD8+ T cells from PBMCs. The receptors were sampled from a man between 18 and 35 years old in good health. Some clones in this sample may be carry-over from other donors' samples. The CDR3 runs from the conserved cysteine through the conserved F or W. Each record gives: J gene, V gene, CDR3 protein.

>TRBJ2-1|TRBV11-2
CASSLGVYNEQFF
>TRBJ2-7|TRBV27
CASSIWQGHDEQYF
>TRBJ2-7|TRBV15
CATSLRSGGTYEQYF
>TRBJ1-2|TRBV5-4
CASSSDRVGYGYTF
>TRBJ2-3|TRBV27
CASSLLGGWDTQYF
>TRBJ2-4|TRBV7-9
CASSGERVAKNIQYF
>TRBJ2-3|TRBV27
CASSPLLQGAGGTDTQYF
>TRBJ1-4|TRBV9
CASSPPGSGEKLFF
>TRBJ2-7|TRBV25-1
CASSDRGPDAYF
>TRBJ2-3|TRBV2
CASATSGRSTDTQYF
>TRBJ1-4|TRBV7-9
CASSSPGAYEKLFF
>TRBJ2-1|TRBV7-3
CASSPGPSYNEQFF
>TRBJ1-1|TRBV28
CASRHDTFTEAFF
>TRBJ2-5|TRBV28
CASRGGSPQETQYF
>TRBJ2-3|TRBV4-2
CASSQDRGTSSDTQYF
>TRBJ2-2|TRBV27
CASSLWTGPGELFF
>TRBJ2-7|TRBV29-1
CSVVFRLSYEQYF
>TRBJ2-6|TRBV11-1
CASSLLRGLSLSGANVLTF
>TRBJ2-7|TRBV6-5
CASSPTWLSFYEQYF
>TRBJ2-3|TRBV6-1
CASSREQPGTDTQYF
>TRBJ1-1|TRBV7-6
CASSLWTGGGRREAFF
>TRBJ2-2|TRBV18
CASSPPFLAATGELFF
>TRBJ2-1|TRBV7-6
CASSQIAASYNEQFF
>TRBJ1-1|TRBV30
CAWRLSVNTEAFF
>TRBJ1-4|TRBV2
CASSERTGQGEKLFF
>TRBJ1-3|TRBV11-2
CASSNSFGQGNTIYF
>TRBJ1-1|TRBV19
CACSWKGGSNTEAFF
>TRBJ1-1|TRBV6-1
CASSEKDRRREAFF
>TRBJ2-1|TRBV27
CASSSQGQGSSYNEQFF
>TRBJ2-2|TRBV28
CASSFPRLRQGANTGELFF
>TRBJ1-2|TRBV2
CASSDLPKYGYTF
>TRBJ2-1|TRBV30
CAWRGGDYNEQFF
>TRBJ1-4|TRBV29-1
CSGMTAFGEKLFF
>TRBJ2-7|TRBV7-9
CASTLGPYEQYF
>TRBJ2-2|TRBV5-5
CASSLSPFGELFF
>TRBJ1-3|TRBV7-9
CASSLRGSGNTIYF
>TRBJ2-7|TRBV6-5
CASSYLAVAGEYEQYF
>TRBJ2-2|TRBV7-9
CASPGLHGELFF
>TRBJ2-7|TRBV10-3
CAIRTASLGEQYF
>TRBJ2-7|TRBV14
CASSHGQGYGYEQYF